The 9 T cell receptor beta chains below were found in one sample sequenced in a study of blood T cell repertoires in COVID-19. Here immunoSEQ multiplex PCR was the method, and the copy in TCRdb shows in-frame clones only, minus some. The table has roughly 150,000 clones, more than 80% seen once. Sequencing was performed on peripheral blood. All receptors derive from a man in his fifties or sixties with acute or convalescent COVID-19.

Worth noting for this clone: Additional DNA sequences in this sample encode the identical CDR3. The chain carries TRBV19 and TRBJ1-3; no clear D gene. V was cut by 3 bases and J by 0 bases, with 3 bases left in between. Germline V gene data show CDR1 as LNHDA and CDR2 as SQIVND (reference sequence). CDR3 length: 13 amino acids. CDR3 nucleotide sequence: TGTGCCAGTAGTATGAGCTCTGGAAACACCATATATTTT. It is translated as CASSMSSGNTIYF.

The V and J genes are TRBV7-2 and TRBJ2-7; tentative D call: TRBD1 (5 bases). Germline assignment: CDR1 SGHTA and CDR2 FQGNSA. Trimming took off 1 base at V and 0 bases at J, with 13 bases between the two ends. This CDR3 comprises 16 residues. CDR3 loop: CASSLVQGKYSYEQYF. CDR3 DNA: TGTGCCAGCAGCTTAGTCCAGGGAAAATACTCCTACGAGCAGTACTTC. Drawing the rest from reference TRBV7-2 and TRBJ2-7, the complete variable domain is GAGVSQSPSNKVTEKGKDVELRCDPISGHTALYWYRQSLGQGLEFLIYFQGNSAPDKSGLPSDRFSAERTGGSVSTLTIQRTQQEDSAVYLCASSLVQGKYSYEQYFGPGTRLTVT.

The rearrangement links TRBV2 to TRBJ1-2, with TRBD1 matching 11 bases. The germline V gene has CDR1 SNHLY and CDR2 FYNNEI. V was pared by 6 bases and J by 0 bases, with 3 bases of the junction left unmatched. The CDR3 runs 15 residues. CDR3 loop: CASRGDRGSNYGYTF. The CDR3 bases are TGTGCCAGCAGGGGGGACAGGGGGTCTAACTATGGCTACACCTTC.

This chain links TRBV5-1 with TRBJ1-6; a possible D gene is TRBD1 (5 bases). CDR1 is SGHRS and CDR2 is YFSETQ in the germline V gene. This CDR3 is built from 14 residues. V was trimmed by 7 bases and J by 7 bases, leaving 15 bases between them. The CDR3 DNA reads TGCGCCAGCTCAAGGGAAACAGGAAATTCACCCCTCCACTTT. Its protein product is CASSRETGNSPLHF.

The rearrangement joins TRBV29-1 to TRBJ1-2, with 7 bases that match TRBD1. V lost 5 bases and J lost 4; bases outside the gene matches: 10. The germline V gene has CDR1 SQVTM and CDR2 ANQGSEA. The CDR3 runs to 14 residues. This chain's CDR3 is CSVLQGSGGYGYTF. In DNA form, the CDR3 reads TGCAGCGTTTTACAGGGATCAGGGGGCTATGGCTACACCTTC.

J is TRBJ2-5 and V is TRBV7-2; 8 bases agree with TRBD2. Germline V CDR1 and CDR2: SGHTA, FQGNSA. The CDR3 sequence is 17 residues long. J was trimmed by 4 bases and V by 0 bases; bases with no gene match: 10. CDR3: CASSLAAGGGRRETQYF. CDR3 DNA: TGTGCCAGCAGCTTAGCTGCGGGAGGTGGGAGACGAGAGACCCAGTACTTC.

The V and J genes are TRBV6-5 and TRBJ2-3; weak D call: TRBD2 (6 bases). V was trimmed by 0 bases and J by 3 bases, leaving 10 bases between them. This CDR3 spans 15 amino acids. From germline, CDR1 is MNHEY and CDR2 SVGAGI. The CDR3 protein is CASSYSSRGTDTQYF. The CDR3, as DNA: TGTGCCAGCAGTTACTCGAGTCGGGGGACAGATACGCAGTATTTT.

V usage is TRBV21-1 and J usage is TRBJ1-2; the table calls TRBD1, which could not be checked here. TRBV21-1 is a known pseudogene. This CDR3 region has 17 residues. The CDR3 nucleotides read TGTGCCAGCAGCAAGGGGAGGACAGGGGGCTTAAGGTATGGCTACACCTTC. Protein: CASSKGRTGGLRYGYTF.

The CDR3 sequence is CASSYRVGGQYGYTF. The DNA for the CDR3 is TGTGCCAGCAGCTATAGGGTAGGGGGTCAATATGGCTACACCTTC. The chain recombines TRBV27 with TRBJ1-2; perhaps TRBD1 as D (6 bases). This CDR3 has 15 residues. The germline V gene encodes CDR1 MNHEY and CDR2 SMNVEV (reference sequence). The V and J ends lost 6 bases and 5 bases respectively, with 19 bases between them.